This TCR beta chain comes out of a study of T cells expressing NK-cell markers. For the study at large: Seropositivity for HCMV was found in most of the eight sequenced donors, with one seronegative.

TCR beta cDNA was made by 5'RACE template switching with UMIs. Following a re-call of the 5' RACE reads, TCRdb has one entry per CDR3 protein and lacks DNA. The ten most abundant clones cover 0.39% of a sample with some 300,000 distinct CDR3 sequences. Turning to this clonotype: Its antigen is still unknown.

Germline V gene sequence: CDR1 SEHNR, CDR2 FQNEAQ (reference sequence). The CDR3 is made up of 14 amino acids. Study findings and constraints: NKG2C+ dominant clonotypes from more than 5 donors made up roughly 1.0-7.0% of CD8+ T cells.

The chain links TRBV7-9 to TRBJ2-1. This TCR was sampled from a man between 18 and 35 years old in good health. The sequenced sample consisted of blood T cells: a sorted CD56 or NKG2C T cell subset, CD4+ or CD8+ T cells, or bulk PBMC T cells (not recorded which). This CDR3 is CASSSSDTYNEQFF. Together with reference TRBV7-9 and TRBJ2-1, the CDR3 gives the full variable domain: DTGVSQNPRHKITKRGQNVTFRCDPISEHNRLYWYRQTLGQGPEFLTYFQNEAQLEKSRLLSDRFSAERPKGSFSTLEIQRTEQGDSAMYLCASSSSDTYNEQFFGPGTRLTVL.